One sample yielded the 20 T cell receptor beta chains listed below, sequenced in a study of CD8 T cells in Susac syndrome. With random hexamers, reverse transcription was performed on 0.5 to 1 ug of RNA. TCRdb re-called the immunoSEQ multiplex PCR reads with MiXCR, one entry per CDR3 protein. This table holds 95,000 to 150,000 distinct CDR3 sequences, around 94% found once. Specimen: CD4+ T cells from PBMCs. These receptors all stem from a human donor in good health.

The rearrangement uses TRBV29-1 and TRBJ2-5; 7 nucleotides line up with TRBD2. Germline V gene sequence: CDR1 SQVTM, CDR2 ANQGSEA. V shed 4 bases and J 9 bases; nucleotides not matched to a gene: 8. The CDR3 is 12 residues long. The CDR3 region is CSVGGGPRAQYF. DNA for the CDR3: TGCAGCGTTGGGGGAGGGCCGAGGGCCCAGTACTTC.

The V gene is TRBV20-1, the J gene TRBJ2-4; 11 nucleotides match TRBD2. Germline assignment: CDR1 DFQATT and CDR2 SNEGSKA (reference sequence). The length of the CDR3 is 20 residues. V lost 3 bases to trimming and J lost 1 base; unmatched junction nucleotides: 17. The CDR3 here is CSARKPLTSGTRFAKNIQYF. As DNA, the CDR3 is TGCAGTGCTAGGAAACCATTGACTAGCGGGACCCGGTTTGCCAAAAACATTCAGTACTTC.

J is TRBJ2-1 and V is TRBV7-9; D gene uncertain. This CDR3 region has 14 residues. V was cut by 1 base and J by 5 bases, with 9 bases left in between. Germline values: CDR1 SEHNR, CDR2 FQNEAQ (reference sequence). The CDR3 is CASSLVAGHNEQFF. The CDR3 nucleotides read TGTGCCAGCAGCTTAGTAGCCGGGCACAATGAGCAGTTCTTC.

The chain carries TRBV6-5 and TRBJ1-5, with TRBD1 identical over 7 bases. The germline V gene has CDR1 MNHEY and CDR2 SVGAGI. The CDR3 has 15 amino acids. V was clipped by 6 bases and J by 7 bases; unmatched bases: 12. CDR3 sequence: CASRRGTAAGQPQHF. CDR3 nucleotides: TGTGCCAGCAGGCGAGGGACAGCGGCGGGGCAGCCCCAGCATTTT.

The rearrangement joins TRBV12-3 or TRBV12-4 to TRBJ1-1; D is unclear. The CDR3 has 14 residues. Trimming stripped 7 bases from V and 0 bases from J, with 12 bases between. CDR3 in amino acids: CASTKNGVNTEAFF. The CDR3 DNA reads TGTGCCAGCACCAAAAACGGGGTGAACACTGAAGCTTTCTTT.

The sample holds one count of this clonotype. The chain has TRBV4-1 and TRBJ2-7; 12 positions match TRBD2. Germline V CDR1 and CDR2: MGHRA, YSYEKL. V shed 5 bases, J shed 4 bases, and the junction held 9 bases outside the gene matches. The CDR3 contains 16 residues. CDR3 protein: CASSSRTSGKKYEQYF. The CDR3 DNA sequence: TGCGCCAGCAGCTCCCGGACTAGCGGGAAAAAATACGAGCAGTACTTC.

The chain employs TRBV7-2 and TRBJ2-7; TRBD1 might be the D (6 bases). V was cut by 1 base and J by 2 bases, with 12 bases left in between. The CDR3 is 15 residues long. Germline V gene lookup returns CDR1 SGHTA and CDR2 FQGNSA. CDR3 DNA: TGTGCCAGCAGCTTAGAGGCAGGGGCAACCTACGAGCAGTACTTC. Protein: CASSLEAGATYEQYF.

The chain recombines TRBV20-1 with TRBJ2-2, with 7 positions matching TRBD2. Per germline, CDR1 DFQATT and CDR2 SNEGSKA (reference sequence). This CDR3 region has 15 residues. V shed 5 bases, J shed 6 bases, and the junction held 12 bases outside the gene matches. CDR3 in amino acids: CSARAPGRVAGELFF. CDR3 in DNA: TGCAGTGCTCGAGCCCCAGGGAGGGTCGCCGGGGAGCTGTTTTTT.

The CDR3 is CASSQDPTSGLRDEQFF. Written as DNA, the CDR3 is TGCGCCAGCAGCCAAGACCCGACTAGCGGCCTCAGGGATGAGCAGTTCTTC. V gene TRBV4-3 combines with J gene TRBJ2-1; 9 positions match TRBD2. With 0 bases clipped from V and 8 bases from J, the junction kept 11 bases outside the gene matches. The germline V gene has CDR1 LGHNA and CDR2 YSLEER. The CDR3 totals 17 residues.

CDR3 region: CASSLGTSGSTQYF. CDR3 nucleotides: TGTGCCAGCAGCTTAGGGACTAGCGGGAGTACGCAGTATTTT. The chain has TRBV7-2 and TRBJ2-3; 13 bases are a match to TRBD2. Per germline, CDR1 SGHTA and CDR2 FQGNSA. The CDR3 length is 14 residues. J gave up 8 bases and V 1 base, and 0 bases lay outside the gene matches.

The chain recombines TRBV29-1 with TRBJ1-1, with D perhaps TRBD1 (5 bases). Germline V CDR1 and CDR2: SQVTM, ANQGSEA. CDR3 size: 13 residues. The V gene lost 6 bases and the J gene lost 8 bases, with 19 bases spanning the gap. In nucleotides, the CDR3 is TGCAGCGTCCGGGTCTTCGGCGGGGCCGAAGCTTTCTTT. The encoded protein is CSVRVFGGAEAFF.

The chain joins TRBV20-1 to TRBJ2-5; either TRBD1 or TRBD2 may supply D (6 bases each). Per the germline V gene, CDR1 is DFQATT and CDR2 is SNEGSKA (reference sequence). Trimming left V 2 bases short and J 5 bases short, with 12 bases between. CDR3 length: 13 residues. The CDR3 region has the DNA TGCAGTGCTAGATCCGGGGGCGAGGAGACCCAGTACTTC. Protein product: CSARSGGEETQYF.

The rearrangement uses TRBV9 and TRBJ2-2; perhaps TRBD2 as D (6 bases). Germline CDR1 is SGDLS and CDR2 is YYNGEE. There are 13 residues in the CDR3. The V and J ends lost 0 bases and 9 bases respectively, with 9 bases between them. The CDR3 loop is CASSVAAGRELFF. In DNA form, the CDR3 reads TGTGCCAGCAGCGTAGCGGCGGGGAGGGAGCTGTTTTTT. Full variable domain (missing parts from reference TRBV9 and TRBJ2-2): DSGVTQTPKHLITATGQRVTLRCSPRSGDLSVYWYQQSLDQGLQFLIQYYNGEERAKGNILERFSAQQFPDLHSELNLSSLELGDSALYFCASSVAAGRELFFGEGSRLTVL.

The chain couples TRBV7-9 to TRBJ2-1; 14 bases are shared with TRBD2. The ends lost 1 base at V and 9 bases at J; junction bases unmatched: 5. CDR1 is SEHNR and CDR2 is FQNEAQ in the germline V gene (reference sequence). The CDR3 contains 16 residues. CDR3 nucleotide sequence: TGTGCCAGCAGCTTAGGGGGACTAGCGGGAGAGGGTGAGCAGTTCTTC. Translating it yields CASSLGGLAGEGEQFF.

The chain links TRBV18 to TRBJ2-5, with 7 positions matching TRBD1. The CDR3 sequence is 15 residues long. V shed 2 bases, J shed 1 base, and the junction held 4 bases outside the gene matches. Germline V gene lookup returns CDR1 KGHSH and CDR2 LQKENI. The CDR3 sequence is CASSPFRDSQETQYF. CDR3 coding DNA: TGTGCCAGCTCACCATTCCGGGACAGCCAAGAGACCCAGTACTTC.

The V call is TRBV15, the J call TRBJ2-1; perhaps TRBD1 as D (5 bases). Looked up from germline, CDR1 is LNHNV and CDR2 is YYDKDF (reference sequence). The CDR3 contains 16 residues. V lost 1 base and J 8 bases, leaving 18 bases between the germline ends. CDR3: CATSRGGSSTADEQFF. For the CDR3, the DNA is TGTGCCACCAGCAGAGGGGGAAGTTCGACAGCTGATGAGCAGTTCTTC.

This clonotype was picked up one time. This chain links TRBV19 with TRBJ1-2; 12 bases fit TRBD1. The germline gives CDR1 LNHDA, CDR2 SQIVND (reference sequence). Trimming cost V 7 bases and J 4 bases; bases outside gene matches: 7. The CDR3 has 15 residues. CDR3 sequence (DNA): TGTGCCAGTACCGCCGGGACAGGGGGCGTCTATGGCTACACCTTC. Its translation is CASTAGTGGVYGYTF. Together with reference TRBV19 and TRBJ1-2, the CDR3 gives the full variable domain: DGGITQSPKYLFRKEGQNVTLSCEQNLNHDAMYWYRQDPGQGLRLIYYSQIVNDFQKGDIAEGYSVSREKKESFPLTVTSAQKNPTAFYLCASTAGTGGVYGYTFGSGTRLTVV.

This chain uses TRBV7-2 with TRBJ1-2, with TRBD1 matching over 8 bases. Germline loops: CDR1 SGHTA, CDR2 FQGNSA. V lost 4 bases, J lost 8 bases, and 6 bases stayed unmatched. The CDR3 sequence is 13 residues long. The CDR3: CASSWTGLNGYTF. The CDR3 nucleotides read TGTGCCAGCAGCTGGACAGGGTTGAACGGCTACACCTTC.

The rearrangement uses TRBV20-1 and TRBJ1-2; D gene unclear. V was trimmed by 3 bases and J by 4 bases, leaving 9 bases between them. The germline V gene has CDR1 DFQATT and CDR2 SNEGSKA (reference sequence). The CDR3 spans 12 residues. The CDR3 is CSARVSGYGYTF. As DNA, the CDR3 is TGCAGTGCTAGGGTGAGCGGCTATGGCTACACCTTC.

The chain uses TRBV2 and TRBJ2-1, with D hard to call. The CDR3 is made up of 14 amino acids. Trimming stripped 7 bases from V and 2 bases from J, with 12 bases between. Germline V gives CDR1 SNHLY, CDR2 FYNNEI. In DNA, the CDR3 is TGTGCCAGCACGGTGGCGCTTACCTACAATGAGCAGTTCTTC. This gives the protein CASTVALTYNEQFF.